This section outlines one T cell receptor beta chain sequence together with its context. Trimming took 3 bases from V and 7 from J, leaving 18 bases between them. The CDR3 length is 15 residues. Germline-derived CDR1 and CDR2 are WSHSY and SAAADI. The sorted Tregs were CD4+CD25+CD127-/low cells. Using its own MiXCR run on the 5' RACE reads, TCRdb lists one record per CDR3 protein. Of around 30,000 distinct CDR3 sequences in the sample, roughly 30% were seen once. The sample was tumor-infiltrating Tregs sorted from the breast tumor. This sequence joins TRBV10-2 and TRBJ1-1; perhaps TRBD1 as D (6 bases). The TCR was taken from a female donor with breast cancer. Here the CDR3 DNA reads TGCGCCAGCAGTGAAGTCGGGGGGCGAATGGGTGAAGCTTTCTTT. It codes for CASSEVGGRMGEAFF.